This TCR beta chain was obtained from a study of cytomegalovirus exposure and HLA in healthy donors. Study details: A prior analysis found some 110 million unique TCR beta sequences from some 190 million T cells.

Healthy bone marrow donors formed the donor group. PCR was performed using 60 Vbeta and 13 Jbeta primers. Method: immunoSEQ multiplex PCR; TCRdb's copy keeps in-frame clones and lacks some. The sample includes 90,000 to 100,000 clones, about two thirds of them seen just once. This CDR3 comprises 14 residues. The germline V gene has CDR1 KGHSH and CDR2 LQKENI. The V gene lost 2 bases and the J gene lost 2 bases, with 7 bases spanning the gap. V usage is TRBV18 and J usage is TRBJ1-3; D may be TRBD1 (6 bases). This clonotype originated in a man aged 45 to 65 in good health and CMV-seronegative. The sequencing sample was made of PBMCs. CDR3 nucleotide sequence: TGTGCCAGCTCACCATCAGGGGCTGGAAACACCATATATTTT. It specifies CASSPSGAGNTIYF.